These 19 T cell receptor beta chains came from one sample sequenced in a study of PD-1 blockade in classical Hodgkin lymphoma. Libraries were prepared by immunoSEQ multiplex PCR; TCRdb keeps only in-frame clonotypes and omits some of them. Here the sample spans about 43,000 clones, 73% being singletons. All the patients suffered relapse after autologous stem cell transplantation, and brentuximab vedotin exposure differed. Material: peripheral blood mononuclear cells (PBMCs), obtained at baseline. The origin of the receptors is a human donor with classical Hodgkin lymphoma.

The chain links TRBV11-2 to TRBJ1-1, with 7 bases matching TRBD1. There are 14 residues in the CDR3. Losses at the gene ends were 5 bases for V and 4 bases for J; bases not matched to a gene: 7. Germline V CDR1 and CDR2: SGHAT, FQNNGV. CDR3 DNA: TGTGCCAGCAGCCGAGAGGGGGCGCGCACTGAAGCTTTCTTT. This gives the protein CASSREGARTEAFF.

J is TRBJ1-1 and V is TRBV5-1; possibly TRBD1 for D (5 bases). The CDR3 runs 14 residues. Germline V CDR1 and CDR2: SGHRS, YFSETQ. V lost 3 bases to trimming and J lost 1 base, with 10 bases between them. DNA of the CDR3: TGCGCCAGCAGCTCGACAGACAGGAACACTGAAGCTTTCTTT. This gives the protein CASSSTDRNTEAFF.

This clone was seen a single time. V is TRBV7-3 and J is TRBJ1-2, with a weak D call TRBD1 (5 bases). The CDR3 length is 13 residues. From germline, CDR1 is SGHTA and CDR2 FQGTGA. V shed 3 bases and J shed 6 bases, with 11 bases lying between them. The CDR3, as DNA: TGTGCCAGCAGCTTGGGATCGGGGGATGGCTACACCTTC. This sequence encodes CASSLGSGDGYTF.

The chain joins TRBV4-1 to TRBJ1-2, with D possibly being TRBD1 (5 bases). The CDR3 length is 15 residues. With 1 base removed from V and 4 bases from J, the gap between germline ends came to 13 bases. Germline V lookup: CDR1 MGHRA, CDR2 YSYEKL. This chain's CDR3 is CASSQVDPGFYGYTF. CDR3 coding DNA: TGCGCCAGCAGCCAAGTAGACCCAGGGTTCTATGGCTACACCTTC.

V gene TRBV2 combines with J gene TRBJ2-1; D unclear. The germline CDR1 and CDR2 sequences are SNHLY and FYNNEI. The V end lost 2 bases, the J end lost 5 bases, and 10 bases lay between the germline ends. The CDR3 consists of 14 residues. The CDR3 sequence is CASSELWGNNEQFF. DNA for the CDR3: TGTGCCAGCAGTGAACTATGGGGAAACAATGAGCAGTTCTTC. The full variable domain, completed using reference TRBV2 and TRBJ2-1, is EPEVTQTPSHQVTQMGQEVILRCVPISNHLYFYWYRQILGQKVEFLVSFYNNEISEKSEIFDDQFSVERPDGSNFTLKIRSTKLEDSAMYFCASSELWGNNEQFFGPGTRLTVL.

This chain links TRBV7-9 with TRBJ1-2, with 8 bases that match TRBD1. V lost 5 bases, J lost 4 bases, and 9 bases stayed unmatched. CDR1 is SEHNR and CDR2 is FQNEAQ in the germline V gene (reference sequence). The CDR3 consists of 15 residues. This CDR3 is CASSPFGQGTYGYTF. CDR3 nucleotides: TGTGCCAGCAGCCCTTTTGGACAGGGCACCTATGGCTACACCTTC.

This chain connects TRBV11-1 to TRBJ2-1; weak D call: TRBD1 (6 bases). This CDR3 is 16 amino acids long. The V gene's germline CDR1 is SGHAT and CDR2 FQDESV (reference sequence). Between the trimmed V and J ends, which lost 5 bases and 1 base, there was a span of 15 bases. CDR3 nucleotide sequence: TGTGCCAGCAGCCCGGATCTGCAGGGGTCCTACAATGAGCAGTTCTTC. Residues: CASSPDLQGSYNEQFF.

This chain uses TRBV28 with TRBJ1-1; TRBD1 matches at 7 bases. J was trimmed by 1 base and V by 8 bases; bases with no gene match: 7. This CDR3 has 14 amino acids. The V gene's germline CDR1 is MDHEN and CDR2 SYDVKM. The DNA of the CDR3 is TGTGCCAGCGTCCGCGACAGGGCGAACACTGAAGCTTTCTTT. Translation: CASVRDRANTEAFF.

J is TRBJ2-7 and V is TRBV5-1; 9 nucleotides agree with TRBD1. The CDR3 covers 14 residues. V gave up 4 bases and J gave up 9 bases; unmatched junction bases: 11. Germline CDR1 is SGHRS and CDR2 is YFSETQ. The CDR3 here is CASSPPGTGYGQYF. CDR3 nucleotide sequence: TGCGCCAGCAGCCCTCCCGGGACAGGGTATGGGCAGTACTTC. The variable domain in full, completed from reference TRBV5-1 and TRBJ2-7, reads KAGVTQTPRYLIKTRGQQVTLSCSPISGHRSVSWYQQTPGQGLQFLFEYFSETQRNKGNFPGRFSGRQFSNSRSEMNVSTLELGDSALYLCASSPPGTGYGQYFGPGTRLTVT.

The V call is TRBV11-2, the J call TRBJ1-2; D not resolved. This CDR3 has 15 residues. Germline CDR1 is SGHAT and CDR2 is FQNNGV. V was shortened by 0 bases and J by 4 bases, with 12 bases between the two germline ends. The CDR3 here is CASSLDLRGSYGYTF. The CDR3 bases are TGTGCCAGCAGCTTAGATCTACGCGGCTCCTATGGCTACACCTTC. The whole variable domain, remainder taken from reference TRBV11-2 and TRBJ1-2, is EAGVAQSPRYKIIEKRQSVAFWCNPISGHATLYWYQQILGQGPKLLIQFQNNGVVDDSQLPKDRFSAERLKGVDSTLKIQPAKLEDSAVYLCASSLDLRGSYGYTFGSGTRLTVV.

The chain employs TRBV14 and TRBJ2-1; TRBD2 is a possible D gene (6 bases). The CDR3 totals 14 residues. The V and J ends lost 4 bases and 7 bases respectively, with 14 bases between them. Germline V gives CDR1 SGHDN, CDR2 FVKESK. The CDR3 bases are TGTGCCAGCAGCCGCCACGAGGGGAGGAATGAGCAGTTCTTC. This codes for CASSRHEGRNEQFF.

This clone was picked up a small number of times. V and J are TRBV6-6 and TRBJ1-4; D is unclear. This CDR3 is 13 amino acids long. The germline V gene has CDR1 MNHNY and CDR2 SVGAGI (reference sequence). The V end lost 11 bases, the J end lost 7 bases, and 17 bases lay between the germline ends. CDR3 bases: TGTGCCTCAAAGGAAAGGGTCGGTGAAAAACTGTTTTTT. Amino acids: CASKERVGEKLFF.

J is TRBJ1-6 and V is TRBV2; TRBD1 is a possible D gene (6 bases). Trimming pared 6 bases from V and 12 bases from J, leaving 21 bases between. Germline assignment: CDR1 SNHLY and CDR2 FYNNEI. The CDR3 runs to 15 residues. CDR3 region: CASRLDSPGHRPLHF. CDR3 bases: TGTGCCAGCAGATTGGACAGTCCCGGGCATAGACCCCTCCACTTT.

The V gene is TRBV29-1, the J gene TRBJ1-4; the D gene is possibly TRBD1 (5 bases). Deletions cut 3 bases from V and 6 bases from J, with 17 bases between. Germline CDR1 is SQVTM and CDR2 is ANQGSEA. This CDR3 region has 15 residues. CDR3 region: CSVDITGRGDEKLFF. The CDR3 DNA follows: TGCAGCGTTGACATCACCGGGCGGGGGGATGAAAAACTGTTTTTT.

The chain is built from TRBV6-1 and TRBJ1-3; 8 bases agree with TRBD1. The V and J ends lost 8 bases and 1 base, in that order; junction bases with no gene match: 7. This CDR3 has 15 residues. From germline, CDR1 is MNHNS and CDR2 SASEGT. In nucleotides, the CDR3 is TGTGCCAGCGGCGCCCAGGGGGCGTCTGGAAACACCATATATTTT. Its protein product is CASGAQGASGNTIYF.

The CDR3 region has the DNA TGTGCCAGCTTGCAGGGTGGAACCAATGAAAAACTGTTTTTT. Encoded protein: CASLQGGTNEKLFF. The chain combines TRBV28 with TRBJ1-4; D perhaps matches TRBD1 (5 bases). This CDR3 spans 14 amino acids. Germline V CDR1 and CDR2: MDHEN, SYDVKM. V lost 8 bases, J lost 5 bases, and 15 bases lay in between. Full variable domain (missing parts from reference TRBV28 and TRBJ1-4): DVKVTQSSRYLVKRTGEKVFLECVQDMDHENMFWYRQDPGLGLRLIYFSYDVKMKEKGDIPEGYSVSREKKERFSLILESASTNQTSMYLCASLQGGTNEKLFFGSGTQLSVL.

The rearrangement joins TRBV9 to TRBJ2-1; 9 nucleotides agree with TRBD2. J was trimmed by 8 bases and V by 3 bases; bases with no gene match: 9. The CDR3 has 15 amino acids. Germline V gives CDR1 SGDLS, CDR2 YYNGEE. The CDR3 here is CASSAPGLAKDEQFF. Here the CDR3 DNA reads TGTGCCAGCAGCGCTCCGGGACTAGCTAAAGATGAGCAGTTCTTC.

The chain has TRBV4-1 and TRBJ2-1; 9 bases fit TRBD2. This CDR3 comprises 17 residues. The germline V gene encodes CDR1 MGHRA and CDR2 YSYEKL. V lost 2 bases to trimming and J lost 7 bases; unmatched junction nucleotides: 12. The CDR3 loop is CASSQSVGRLAGNEQFF. The DNA of the CDR3 is TGCGCCAGCAGCCAATCCGTGGGGCGGCTAGCGGGAAATGAGCAGTTCTTC.

This chain links TRBV7-9 with TRBJ2-1; TRBD1 might be the D (6 bases). CDR3 size: 14 residues. Germline lookup yields CDR1 SEHNR and CDR2 FQNEAQ (reference sequence). Trimming stripped 5 bases from V and 9 bases from J, with 17 bases between. CDR3 DNA: TGTGCCAGCAGCCCCCAAGGGGGTGGGGGTGAGCAGTTCTTC. Its translation is CASSPQGGGGEQFF.